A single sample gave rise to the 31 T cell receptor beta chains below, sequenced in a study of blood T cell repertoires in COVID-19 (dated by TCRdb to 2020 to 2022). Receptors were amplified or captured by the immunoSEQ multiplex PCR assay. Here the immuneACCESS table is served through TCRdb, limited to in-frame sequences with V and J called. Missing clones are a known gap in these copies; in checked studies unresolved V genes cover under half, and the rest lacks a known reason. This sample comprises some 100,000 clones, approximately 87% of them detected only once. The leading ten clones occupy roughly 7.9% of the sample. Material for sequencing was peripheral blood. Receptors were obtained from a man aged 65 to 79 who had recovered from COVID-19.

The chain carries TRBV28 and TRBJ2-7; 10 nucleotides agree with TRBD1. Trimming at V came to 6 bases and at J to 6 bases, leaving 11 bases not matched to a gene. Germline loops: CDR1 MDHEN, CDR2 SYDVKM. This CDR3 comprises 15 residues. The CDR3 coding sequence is TGTGCCAGCAGCCCCCGGGACAGGGGAAGACGCGAGCAGTACTTC. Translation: CASSPRDRGRREQYF.

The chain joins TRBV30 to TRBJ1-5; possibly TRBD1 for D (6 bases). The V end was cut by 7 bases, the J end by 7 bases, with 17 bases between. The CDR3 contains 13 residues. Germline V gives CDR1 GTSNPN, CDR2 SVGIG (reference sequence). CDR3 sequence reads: CAFNPGGGQPQHF. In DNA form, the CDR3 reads TGTGCCTTCAACCCGGGGGGGGGCCAGCCCCAGCATTTT. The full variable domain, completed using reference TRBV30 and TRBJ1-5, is SQTIHQWPATLVQPVGSPLSLECTVEGTSNPNLYWYRQAAGRGLQLLFYSVGIGQISSEVPQNLSASRPQDRQFILSSKKLLLSDSGFYLCAFNPGGGQPQHFGDGTRLSIL.

This chain's CDR3 is CAIGSGGVGQETQYF. In nucleotides, the CDR3 is TGTGCCATTGGTAGCGGGGGGGTTGGACAAGAGACCCAGTACTTC. The chain is built from TRBV10-3 and TRBJ2-5, with TRBD2 matching 11 bases. The V and J ends lost 9 bases and 2 bases, in that order; junction bases with no gene match: 8. Germline-derived CDR1 and CDR2 are ENHRY and SYGVKD. CDR3 length: 15 amino acids.

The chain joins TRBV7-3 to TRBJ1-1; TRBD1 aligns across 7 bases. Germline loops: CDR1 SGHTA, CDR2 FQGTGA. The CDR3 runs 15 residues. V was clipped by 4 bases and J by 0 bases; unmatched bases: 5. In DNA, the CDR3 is TGTGCCAGCAGCTCATCCGGGACAGTGAACACTGAAGCTTTCTTT. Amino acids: CASSSSGTVNTEAFF.

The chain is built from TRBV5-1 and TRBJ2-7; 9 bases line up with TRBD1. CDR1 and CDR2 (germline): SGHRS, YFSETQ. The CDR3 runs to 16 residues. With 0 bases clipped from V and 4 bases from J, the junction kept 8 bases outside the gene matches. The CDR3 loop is CASSLASGTGKYEQYF. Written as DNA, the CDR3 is TGCGCCAGCAGCTTGGCCTCGGGGACAGGGAAGTACGAGCAGTACTTC. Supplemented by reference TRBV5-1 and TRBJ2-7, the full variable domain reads KAGVTQTPRYLIKTRGQQVTLSCSPISGHRSVSWYQQTPGQGLQFLFEYFSETQRNKGNFPGRFSGRQFSNSRSEMNVSTLELGDSALYLCASSLASGTGKYEQYFGPGTRLTVT.

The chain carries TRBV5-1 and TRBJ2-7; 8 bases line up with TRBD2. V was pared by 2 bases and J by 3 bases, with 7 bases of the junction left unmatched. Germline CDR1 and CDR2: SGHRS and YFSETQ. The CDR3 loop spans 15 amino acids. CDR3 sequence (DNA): TGCGCCAGCAGCTTAACCGGGAGGGCCGACTACGAGCAGTACTTC. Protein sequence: CASSLTGRADYEQYF.

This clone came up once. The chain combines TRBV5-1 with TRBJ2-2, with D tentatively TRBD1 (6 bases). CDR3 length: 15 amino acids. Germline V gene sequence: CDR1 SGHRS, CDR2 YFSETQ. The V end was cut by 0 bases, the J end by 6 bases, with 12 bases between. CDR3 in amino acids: CASSLGPQGPGELFF. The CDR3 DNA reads TGCGCCAGCAGCTTGGGCCCCCAGGGGCCCGGGGAGCTGTTTTTT.

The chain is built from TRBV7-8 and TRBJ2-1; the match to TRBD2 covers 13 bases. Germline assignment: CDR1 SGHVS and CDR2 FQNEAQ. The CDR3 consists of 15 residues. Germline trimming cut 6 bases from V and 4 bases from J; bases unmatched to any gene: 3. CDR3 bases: TGTGCCAGCAGGTTACTAGCGGGAGGGTACAATGAGCAGTTCTTC. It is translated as CASRLLAGGYNEQFF.

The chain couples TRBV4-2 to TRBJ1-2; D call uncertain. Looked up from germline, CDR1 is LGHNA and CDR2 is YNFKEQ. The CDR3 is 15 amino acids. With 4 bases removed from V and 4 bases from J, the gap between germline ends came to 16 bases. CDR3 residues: CASSPRVIEIYGYTF. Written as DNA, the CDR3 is TGTGCCAGCAGCCCCCGGGTTATTGAGATCTATGGCTACACCTTC.

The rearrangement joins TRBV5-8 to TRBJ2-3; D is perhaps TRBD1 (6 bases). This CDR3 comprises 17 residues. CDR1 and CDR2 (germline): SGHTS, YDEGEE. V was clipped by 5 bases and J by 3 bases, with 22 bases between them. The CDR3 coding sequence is TGTGCCAGCAGACGGGCCCCGGCAGGGGTGATGACAGATACGCAGTATTTT. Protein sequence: CASRRAPAGVMTDTQYF.

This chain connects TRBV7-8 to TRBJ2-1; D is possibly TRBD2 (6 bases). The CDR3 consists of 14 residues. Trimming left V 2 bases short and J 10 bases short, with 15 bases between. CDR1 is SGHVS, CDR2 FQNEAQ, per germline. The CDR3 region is CASSLKEGLIEQFF. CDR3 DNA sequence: TGTGCCAGCAGCTTAAAGGAGGGACTTATAGAGCAGTTCTTC.

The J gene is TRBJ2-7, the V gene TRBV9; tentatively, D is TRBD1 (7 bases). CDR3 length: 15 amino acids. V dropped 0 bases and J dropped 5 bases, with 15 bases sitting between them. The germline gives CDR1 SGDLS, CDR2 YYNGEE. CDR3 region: CASSVEPGGYNEQYF. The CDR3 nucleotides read TGTGCCAGCAGCGTAGAACCAGGGGGGTACAACGAGCAGTACTTC.

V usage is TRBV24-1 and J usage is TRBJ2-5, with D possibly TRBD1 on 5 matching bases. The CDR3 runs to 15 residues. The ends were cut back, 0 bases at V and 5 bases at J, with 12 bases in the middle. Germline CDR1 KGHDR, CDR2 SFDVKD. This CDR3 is CATSDLHGAPETQYF. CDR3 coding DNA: TGTGCCACCAGTGATTTGCATGGGGCTCCCGAGACCCAGTACTTC.

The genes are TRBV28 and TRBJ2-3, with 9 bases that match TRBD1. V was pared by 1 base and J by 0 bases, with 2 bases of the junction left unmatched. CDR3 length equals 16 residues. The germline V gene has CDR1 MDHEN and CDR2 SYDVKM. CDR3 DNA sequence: TGTGCCAGCAGTTTATCCGGGACAGGGAGCACAGATACGCAGTATTTT. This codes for CASSLSGTGSTDTQYF.

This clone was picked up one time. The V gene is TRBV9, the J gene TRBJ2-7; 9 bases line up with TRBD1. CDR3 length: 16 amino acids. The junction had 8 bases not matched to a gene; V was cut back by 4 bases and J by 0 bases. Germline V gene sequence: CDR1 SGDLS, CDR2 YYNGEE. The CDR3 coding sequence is TGTGCCAGCAGCCCCCGGACAGGGGAAACCTCCTACGAGCAGTACTTC. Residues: CASSPRTGETSYEQYF.

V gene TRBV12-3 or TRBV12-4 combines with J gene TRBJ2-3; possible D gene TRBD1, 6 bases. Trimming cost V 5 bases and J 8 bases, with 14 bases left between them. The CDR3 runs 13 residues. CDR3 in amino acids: CASSPRGGATQYF. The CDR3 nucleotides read TGTGCCAGCAGTCCCCGAGGGGGTGCTACGCAGTATTTT.

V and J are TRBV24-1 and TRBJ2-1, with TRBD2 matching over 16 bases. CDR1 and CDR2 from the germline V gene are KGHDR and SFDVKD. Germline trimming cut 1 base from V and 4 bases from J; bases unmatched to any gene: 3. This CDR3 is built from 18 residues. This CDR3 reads CATSDFGTSGRGYNEQFF. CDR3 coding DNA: TGTGCCACCAGTGATTTTGGGACTAGCGGGAGGGGATACAATGAGCAGTTCTTC.

For the CDR3, the DNA is TGTGCCAGCAGCCTGAGGCCGACCGGAGAGTACGAGCAGTACTTC. This sequence encodes CASSLRPTGEYEQYF. The V gene is TRBV4-2, the J gene TRBJ2-7; no reliable D call. Between the trimmed V and J ends, which lost 4 bases and 4 bases, there was a span of 17 bases. The germline CDR1 and CDR2 sequences are LGHNA and YNFKEQ. The CDR3 has 15 residues.

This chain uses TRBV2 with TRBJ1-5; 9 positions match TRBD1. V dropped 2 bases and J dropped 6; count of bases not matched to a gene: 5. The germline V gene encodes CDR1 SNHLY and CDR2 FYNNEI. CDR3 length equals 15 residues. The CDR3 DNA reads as TGTGCCAGCAGTGAAAGGACAGGGGTTTTTCAGCCCCAGCATTTT. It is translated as CASSERTGVFQPQHF.

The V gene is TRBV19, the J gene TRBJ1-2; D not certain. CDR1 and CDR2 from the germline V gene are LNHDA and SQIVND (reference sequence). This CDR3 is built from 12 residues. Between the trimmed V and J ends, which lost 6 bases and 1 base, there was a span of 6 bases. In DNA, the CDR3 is TGTGCCAGTAGGGCCGATAACTATGGCTACACCTTC. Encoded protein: CASRADNYGYTF.

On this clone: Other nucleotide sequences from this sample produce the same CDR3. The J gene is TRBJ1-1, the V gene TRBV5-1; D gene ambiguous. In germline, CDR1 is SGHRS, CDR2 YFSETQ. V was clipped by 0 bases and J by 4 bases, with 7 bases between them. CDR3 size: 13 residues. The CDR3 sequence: CASSLEQLTEAFF. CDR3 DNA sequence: TGCGCCAGCAGCTTGGAACAGCTCACTGAAGCTTTCTTT.

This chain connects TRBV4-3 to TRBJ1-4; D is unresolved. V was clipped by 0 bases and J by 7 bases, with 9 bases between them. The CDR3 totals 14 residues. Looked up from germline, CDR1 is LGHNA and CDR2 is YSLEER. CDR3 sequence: CASSQDRSGEKLFF. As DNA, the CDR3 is TGCGCCAGCAGCCAAGATAGGTCGGGTGAAAAACTGTTTTTT.

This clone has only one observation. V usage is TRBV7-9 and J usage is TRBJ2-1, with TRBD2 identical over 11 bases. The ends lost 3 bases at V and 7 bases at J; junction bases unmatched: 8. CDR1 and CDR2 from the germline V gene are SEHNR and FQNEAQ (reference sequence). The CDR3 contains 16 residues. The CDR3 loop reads CASSFPLAGGWNEQFF. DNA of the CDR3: TGTGCCAGCAGCTTCCCTCTAGCGGGGGGATGGAATGAGCAGTTCTTC.

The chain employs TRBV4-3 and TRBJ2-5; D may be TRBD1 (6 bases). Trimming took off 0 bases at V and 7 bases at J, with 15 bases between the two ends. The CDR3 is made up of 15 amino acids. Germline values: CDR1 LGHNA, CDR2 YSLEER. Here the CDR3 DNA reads TGCGCCAGCAGCCAAGATAGGGGCAGGGGCCGGACCCAGTACTTC. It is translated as CASSQDRGRGRTQYF.

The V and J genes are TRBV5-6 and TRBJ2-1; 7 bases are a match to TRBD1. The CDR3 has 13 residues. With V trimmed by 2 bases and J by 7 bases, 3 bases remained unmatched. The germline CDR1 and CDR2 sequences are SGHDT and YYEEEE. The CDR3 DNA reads TGTGCCAGCAGCTTACAGGGGTGGAATGAGCAGTTCTTC. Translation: CASSLQGWNEQFF.

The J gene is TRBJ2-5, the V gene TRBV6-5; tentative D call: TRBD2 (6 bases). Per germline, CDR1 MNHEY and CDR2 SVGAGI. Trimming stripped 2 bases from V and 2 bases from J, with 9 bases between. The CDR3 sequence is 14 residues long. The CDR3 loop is CASSYEAGQETQYF. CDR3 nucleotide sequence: TGTGCCAGCAGTTACGAGGCGGGACAAGAGACCCAGTACTTC.

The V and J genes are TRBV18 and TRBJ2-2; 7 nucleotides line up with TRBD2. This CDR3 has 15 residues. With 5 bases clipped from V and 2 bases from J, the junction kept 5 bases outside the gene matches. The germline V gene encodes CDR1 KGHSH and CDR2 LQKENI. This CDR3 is CASSSGTANTGELFF. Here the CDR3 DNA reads TGTGCCAGCTCAAGCGGGACCGCCAACACCGGGGAGCTGTTTTTT.

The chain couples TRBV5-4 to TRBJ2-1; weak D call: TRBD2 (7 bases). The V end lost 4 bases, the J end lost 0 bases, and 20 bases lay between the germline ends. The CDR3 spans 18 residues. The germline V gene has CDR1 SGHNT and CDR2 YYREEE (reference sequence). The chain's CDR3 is CASSTEGGRPSSYNEQFF. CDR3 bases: TGTGCCAGCAGCACCGAGGGGGGGCGGCCGAGCTCCTACAATGAGCAGTTCTTC.

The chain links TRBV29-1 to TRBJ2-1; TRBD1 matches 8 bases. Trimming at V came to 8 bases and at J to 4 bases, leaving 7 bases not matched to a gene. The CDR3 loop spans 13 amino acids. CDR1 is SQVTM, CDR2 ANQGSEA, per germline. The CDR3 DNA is TGCAGCAGTGGACAGGGCGGGTACAATGAGCAGTTCTTC. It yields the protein CSSGQGGYNEQFF.

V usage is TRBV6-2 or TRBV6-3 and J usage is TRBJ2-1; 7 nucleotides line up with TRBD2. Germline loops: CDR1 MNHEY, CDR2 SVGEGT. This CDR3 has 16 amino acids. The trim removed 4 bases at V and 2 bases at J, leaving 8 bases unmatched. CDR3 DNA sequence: TGTGCCAGCAGTTCCCGGCGGAGCGGGACCTACAATGAGCAGTTCTTC. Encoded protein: CASSSRRSGTYNEQFF.

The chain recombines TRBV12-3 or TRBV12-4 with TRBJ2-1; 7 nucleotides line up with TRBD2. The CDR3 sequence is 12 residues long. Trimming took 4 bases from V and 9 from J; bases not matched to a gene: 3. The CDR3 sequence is CASSSLAAEQFF. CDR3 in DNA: TGTGCCAGCAGTTCCCTAGCGGCTGAGCAGTTCTTC.